A single sample is the source of the 12 T cell receptor beta chains below, sequenced in a study of spatial heterogeneity in lung cancer. Whole-study findings and limits: Expanded alpha and beta TCR counts within tumors tracked tumor mutation counts.

Their antigen targets remain unknown. Specified time point: sample taken at primary tumor resection. Each CDR3 protein is one row after TCRdb ran MiXCR on the 5' RACE reads. Of roughly 9,200 distinct CDR3 sequences listed, around 3% are singletons. The sequenced sample was lung tumor tissue, obtained at surgery. The receptors here all came from a male donor with early-stage non-small cell lung cancer.

This clonotype was recorded many times. This chain connects TRBV4-3 to TRBJ2-2; D is undetermined. The CDR3 consists of 14 residues. Germline values: CDR1 LGHNA, CDR2 YSLEER. V was trimmed by 0 bases and J by 5 bases, leaving 7 bases between them. For the CDR3, the DNA is TGCGCCAGCAGCCAAGAAACTCTGACCGGGGAGCTGTTTTTT. Translating it yields CASSQETLTGELFF.

This clonotype was seen repeatedly, ten times or more. The V gene is TRBV7-9, the J gene TRBJ1-5, with unresolved D. The CDR3 loop spans 15 amino acids. CDR1 is SEHNR and CDR2 is FQNEAQ in the germline V gene (reference sequence). V lost 4 bases and J lost 6, with 16 bases in between. CDR3 residues: CASSSQAGGLQPQHF. CDR3 sequence (DNA): TGTGCCAGCAGCTCCCAGGCAGGTGGGCTTCAGCCCCAGCATTTT.

Ten or more counts support this clonotype. The chain recombines TRBV28 with TRBJ2-7; D might be TRBD1 (5 bases). CDR1 MDHEN and CDR2 SYDVKM come from the germline V gene. V was pared by 6 bases and J by 3 bases, with 15 bases between. The CDR3 has 14 amino acids. CDR3 residues: CASSSQGSYYEQYF. CDR3 sequence (DNA): TGTGCCAGCAGCTCTCAGGGATCATACTACGAGCAGTACTTC.

Many counts were recorded for this clonotype. This chain connects TRBV6-1 to TRBJ1-3, with D unclear. The germline V gene has CDR1 MNHNS and CDR2 SASEGT. This CDR3 has 17 amino acids. Trimming took 2 bases from V and 0 from J, leaving 14 bases between them. The CDR3 protein is CASSERTFGPSGNTIYF. The CDR3 coding sequence is TGTGCCAGCAGTGAAAGGACTTTCGGGCCCTCTGGAAACACCATATATTTT.

The table lists this clonotype with many counts. This chain connects TRBV14 to TRBJ2-7, with 11 positions matching TRBD1. Losses at the gene ends were 5 bases for V and 6 bases for J; bases not matched to a gene: 12. This CDR3 spans 16 amino acids. Per germline, CDR1 SGHDN and CDR2 FVKESK. The CDR3 sequence: CASSRSPGQGGGEQYF. CDR3 sequence (DNA): TGTGCCAGCAGCAGGTCACCGGGACAGGGGGGAGGCGAGCAGTACTTC. Using reference TRBV14 and TRBJ2-7 for the parts outside the CDR3, the full variable domain is EAGVTQFPSHSVIEKGQTVTLRCDPISGHDNLYWYRRVMGKEIKFLLHFVKESKQDESGMPNNRFLAERTGGTYSTLKVQPAELEDSGVYFCASSRSPGQGGGEQYFGPGTRLTVT.

By proportion, this clonotype is medium-sized. The chain's CDR3 is CASSVGARAEGETQYF. In DNA form, the CDR3 reads TGTGCCAGCAGCGTAGGTGCGCGAGCGGAAGGGGAGACCCAGTACTTC. The chain joins TRBV9 to TRBJ2-5, with D maybe TRBD2 (5 bases). V dropped 0 bases and J dropped 5 bases, with 17 bases sitting between them. The CDR3 sequence is 16 residues long. Germline V gives CDR1 SGDLS, CDR2 YYNGEE.

This clonotype was counted at least ten times. J is TRBJ2-5 and V is TRBV27, with no clear D. V lost 6 bases to trimming and J lost 2 bases, with 10 bases between them. Germline loops: CDR1 MNHEY, CDR2 SMNVEV (reference sequence). The CDR3 extends over 13 amino acids. The DNA for the CDR3 is TGTGCCAGCAGGACGAGAGTTCAAGAGACCCAGTACTTC. It specifies CASRTRVQETQYF.

This clonotype occurred once. This may come from a read error, since a much larger clone is one base off. The chain is built from TRBV27 and TRBJ1-6, with D tentatively TRBD1 (5 bases). The CDR3 sequence is 15 residues long. Germline-derived CDR1 and CDR2 are MNHEY and SMNVEV (reference sequence). CDR3 DNA: TGTGCCAGCAGTTTAATCCTCGGGGGTAATTCATCCCTCCACTTT. Its translation is CASSLILGGNSSLHF.

This clonotype was counted at least ten times. The chain links TRBV10-3 to TRBJ2-1; 7 nucleotides match TRBD1. CDR3 length: 15 amino acids. Germline CDR1 is ENHRY and CDR2 is SYGVKD. V shed 4 bases and J 2 bases; nucleotides not matched to a gene: 5. CDR3 coding DNA: TGTGCCATCAGTGGTGGGACAGAACCCTACAATGAGCAGTTCTTC. This codes for CAISGGTEPYNEQFF.

By proportion, this clonotype is medium-sized. The rearrangement joins TRBV27 to TRBJ1-2; a possible D gene is TRBD1 (6 bases). V was shortened by 5 bases and J by 4 bases, with 14 bases between the two germline ends. The CDR3 runs to 14 residues. CDR1 MNHEY and CDR2 SMNVEV come from the germline V gene (reference sequence). The chain's CDR3 is CASSANRVGYGYTF. For the CDR3, the DNA is TGTGCCAGCAGTGCGAACAGGGTTGGCTATGGCTACACCTTC.

In this sample, this clonotype turned up many times. This chain links TRBV29-1 with TRBJ2-7; 7 nucleotides agree with TRBD1. Germline-derived CDR1 and CDR2 are SQVTM and ANQGSEA. The trim removed 7 bases at V and 0 bases at J, leaving 3 bases unmatched. This CDR3 has 12 residues. In DNA, the CDR3 is TGCAGCGCCCGACAGGGCTCCTACGAGCAGTACTTC. Protein: CSARQGSYEQYF.

Many counts were recorded for this clonotype. This chain joins TRBV4-2 and TRBJ2-3, with a possible D match to TRBD1 (6 bases). Germline values: CDR1 LGHNA, CDR2 YNFKEQ. This CDR3 has 15 residues. V was clipped by 0 bases and J by 5 bases, with 12 bases between them. DNA for the CDR3: TGTGCCAGCAGCCAAGAATCACAGGGAGAAGATACGCAGTATTTT. Translated, it gives CASSQESQGEDTQYF.